Each of the 22 T cell receptor beta chains below was sequenced from the same sample in a study of cytomegalovirus exposure and HLA in healthy donors. Sequencing used immunoSEQ multiplex PCR; TCRdb keeps in-frame clones, though not all of them. This sample has approximately 70,000 clones; around 95% occur once, and the top ten carry about 0.63%. Sequences were obtained from PBMCs. These receptor sequences come from a woman aged 18-35 years in good health and CMV-seronegative.

This CDR3 is CASSQRFENTGELFF. The CDR3 region has the DNA TGTGCCAGCAGTCAACGGTTTGAGAACACCGGGGAGCTGTTTTTT. The chain links TRBV5-4 to TRBJ2-2; D unclear. Germline values: CDR1 SGHNT, CDR2 YYREEE (reference sequence). Trimming stripped 5 bases from V and 1 base from J, with 12 bases between. CDR3 length: 15 residues. The full variable domain, rest sourced from reference TRBV5-4 and TRBJ2-2, is ETGVTQSPTHLIKTRGQQVTLRCSSQSGHNTVSWYQQALGQGPQFIFQYYREEENGRGNFPPRFSGLQFPNYSSELNVNALELDDSALYLCASSQRFENTGELFFGEGSRLTVL.

V and J are TRBV6-5 and TRBJ1-2, with D uncertain. Per the germline V gene, CDR1 is MNHEY and CDR2 is SVGAGI. Trimming stripped 0 bases from V and 5 bases from J, with 7 bases between. CDR3 length: 13 residues. CDR3 DNA sequence: TGTGCCAGCAGTTACTCGACGGGGTATGGCTACACCTTC. Amino acid sequence: CASSYSTGYGYTF.

The chain joins TRBV5-1 to TRBJ2-3; TRBD1 is a possible D gene (5 bases). The CDR3 has 15 amino acids. Germline-derived CDR1 and CDR2 are SGHRS and YFSETQ. The ends were cut back, 5 bases at V and 0 bases at J, with 13 bases in the middle. The chain's CDR3 is CASRVWTSSTDTQYF. In DNA form, the CDR3 reads TGCGCCAGCAGGGTGTGGACAAGTAGCACAGATACGCAGTATTTT.

This clone appeared once. The chain combines TRBV2 with TRBJ2-7, with D perhaps matching TRBD2 (5 bases). The CDR3 covers 13 residues. From germline, CDR1 is SNHLY and CDR2 FYNNEI. Deletions cut 6 bases from V and 2 bases from J, with 11 bases between. CDR3 coding DNA: TGTGCCAGCAGGGGCGCAGCGGCCTACGAGCAGTACTTC. Translated: CASRGAAAYEQYF.

This chain connects TRBV10-1 to TRBJ1-2; TRBD1 aligns across 7 bases. V trimming: 6 bases; J trimming: 5 bases; junction bases outside the gene matches: 6. CDR1 is WNHNN and CDR2 is SYGVQD in the germline V gene (reference sequence). There are 13 residues in the CDR3. In DNA, the CDR3 is TGCGCCAGCAGCCTGGCAGGGGGGTATGGCTACACCTTC. Protein: CASSLAGGYGYTF.

The chain carries TRBV5-1 and TRBJ1-3; 7 nucleotides agree with TRBD1. Germline values: CDR1 SGHRS, CDR2 YFSETQ. The CDR3 contains 23 residues. After removal of 5 bases from V and 0 bases from J, the junction contained 29 bases not matched to a gene. CDR3 coding DNA: TGCGCCAGCAGGCCTAGACAGGGAACTCTCGCGGGCGACGCAGGTTCCTCTGGAAACACCATATATTTT. This codes for CASRPRQGTLAGDAGSSGNTIYF.

The chain couples TRBV5-1 to TRBJ2-5; TRBD2 matches at 13 bases. Germline V gene lookup returns CDR1 SGHRS and CDR2 YFSETQ. V gave up 1 base and J gave up 0 bases; unmatched junction bases: 9. This CDR3 has 19 amino acids. This CDR3 is CASSLWGMTSGGHQETQYF. CDR3 coding DNA: TGCGCCAGCAGCTTGTGGGGGATGACTAGCGGGGGGCACCAAGAGACCCAGTACTTC.

The chain couples TRBV27 to TRBJ2-2, with no clear D. Trimming shortened V by 5 bases and J by 8 bases, and 21 bases separated the two germline ends. Looked up from germline, CDR1 is MNHEY and CDR2 is SMNVEV (reference sequence). The length of the CDR3 is 16 residues. CDR3 DNA sequence: TGTGCCAGCAGTGCCACTTTACCCTCTTACTCTGGGGAGCTGTTTTTT. Translated: CASSATLPSYSGELFF.

For this clone: At one end the junction does not follow the germline gene, possibly because of a read error. The CDR3 nucleotides read TGTGCCAGCAGCATAGACAGGGTTGGGGCCAAAAACATTCAGTACTTC. It codes for CASSIDRVGAKNIQYF. V gene TRBV11-2 combines with J gene TRBJ2-4; 7 positions agree with TRBD1. CDR1 and CDR2 from the germline V gene are SGHAT and FQNNGV. This CDR3 contains 16 residues.

The chain carries TRBV28 and TRBJ1-4, with 7 bases aligning to TRBD1. This CDR3 has 18 residues. V trimming: 2 bases; J trimming: 3 bases; junction bases outside the gene matches: 12. The V gene's germline CDR1 is MDHEN and CDR2 SYDVKM. Here the CDR3 DNA reads TGTGCCAGCAGTTTAAGCCCGCGGACGACAGGGCCTAATGAAAAACTGTTTTTT. This sequence encodes CASSLSPRTTGPNEKLFF. The variable domain in full, completed from reference TRBV28 and TRBJ1-4, reads DVKVTQSSRYLVKRTGEKVFLECVQDMDHENMFWYRQDPGLGLRLIYFSYDVKMKEKGDIPEGYSVSREKKERFSLILESASTNQTSMYLCASSLSPRTTGPNEKLFFGSGTQLSVL.

V and J are TRBV5-4 and TRBJ2-1; 15 nucleotides line up with TRBD2. The CDR3 totals 17 residues. J was trimmed by 5 bases and V by 2 bases; bases with no gene match: 5. The germline gives CDR1 SGHNT, CDR2 YYREEE (reference sequence). The chain's CDR3 is CASSLGLAGGRHNEQFF. In nucleotides, the CDR3 is TGTGCCAGCAGCTTAGGACTAGCGGGGGGGCGGCACAATGAGCAGTTCTTC.

This chain links TRBV6-1 with TRBJ2-5, with D tentatively TRBD1 (6 bases). CDR1 and CDR2 (germline): MNHNS, SASEGT. This CDR3 contains 16 residues. Trimming stripped 4 bases from V and 0 bases from J, with 15 bases between. The CDR3 DNA sequence: TGTGCCAGCAGTGCACAGGGATGGGGGTACCAAGAGACCCAGTACTTC. Protein: CASSAQGWGYQETQYF.

This chain joins TRBV28 and TRBJ1-6; 7 bases line up with TRBD1. Trimming at V came to 2 bases and at J to 7 bases, leaving 5 bases not matched to a gene. CDR1 is MDHEN and CDR2 is SYDVKM in the germline V gene. This CDR3 is built from 15 residues. DNA for the CDR3: TGTGCCAGCAGTTTAGGTGGGACAGACAATTCACCCCTCCACTTT. Translating gives CASSLGGTDNSPLHF.

V is TRBV6-6 and J is TRBJ1-4; perhaps TRBD1 as D (6 bases). Germline CDR1 MNHNY, CDR2 SVGAGI (reference sequence). Trimming shortened V by 7 bases and J by 2 bases, and 11 bases separated the two germline ends. The CDR3 sequence is 14 residues long. This CDR3 reads CASTLQGTNEKLFF. CDR3 bases: TGTGCCAGCACCCTACAGGGTACTAATGAAAAACTGTTTTTT.

The V and J genes are TRBV12-5 and TRBJ1-5, with 10 bases that match TRBD1. CDR1 is LGHNT and CDR2 is FRNRAP in the germline V gene. The ends lost 6 bases at V and 1 base at J; junction bases unmatched: 12. There are 18 residues in the CDR3. CDR3 region: CASGQDGGQGNSNQPQHF. As DNA, the CDR3 is TGTGCTAGTGGCCAAGACGGGGGACAGGGGAACAGCAATCAGCCCCAGCATTTT.

The V call is TRBV7-8, the J call TRBJ2-2; TRBD2 aligns across 8 bases. After removal of 1 base from V and 5 bases from J, the junction contained 6 bases not matched to a gene. This CDR3 has 16 amino acids. Germline-derived CDR1 and CDR2 are SGHVS and FQNEAQ. The CDR3 region has the DNA TGTGCCAGCAGCTTAGTGGGCGGGGGGAGTACCGGGGAGCTGTTTTTT. Amino acid sequence: CASSLVGGGSTGELFF.

The chain is built from TRBV2 and TRBJ1-4; a possible D gene is TRBD1 (5 bases). This CDR3 region has 13 residues. CDR1 is SNHLY and CDR2 is FYNNEI in the germline V gene. Between the trimmed V and J ends, which lost 8 bases and 4 bases, there was a span of 11 bases. In DNA form, the CDR3 reads TGTGCCAGCGGCAGGGCCTATAATGAAAAACTGTTTTTT. Its protein is CASGRAYNEKLFF. Full variable domain (remainder filled in from reference TRBV2 and TRBJ1-4): EPEVTQTPSHQVTQMGQEVILRCVPISNHLYFYWYRQILGQKVEFLVSFYNNEISEKSEIFDDQFSVERPDGSNFTLKIRSTKLEDSAMYFCASGRAYNEKLFFGSGTQLSVL.

The chain joins TRBV29-1 to TRBJ2-7; D is unclear. In germline, CDR1 is SQVTM, CDR2 ANQGSEA. This CDR3 spans 14 amino acids. Trimming left V 4 bases short and J 4 bases short, with 17 bases between. The CDR3 DNA reads as TGCAGCGTTGTGATTTCCAAACCGGAGTACGAGCAGTACTTC. Protein: CSVVISKPEYEQYF.

The V gene is TRBV9, the J gene TRBJ1-4, with D tentatively TRBD1 (6 bases). V lost 3 bases to trimming and J lost 6 bases, with 18 bases between them. Germline CDR1 SGDLS, CDR2 YYNGEE. There are 16 residues in the CDR3. The CDR3 spells CASSAGFGGMDEKLFF. CDR3 in DNA: TGTGCCAGCAGCGCCGGGTTTGGGGGCATGGATGAAAAACTGTTTTTT.

The chain combines TRBV2 with TRBJ2-7; TRBD2 matches at 8 bases. V was pared by 7 bases and J by 2 bases, with 7 bases of the junction left unmatched. The CDR3 is made up of 14 amino acids. The germline V gene encodes CDR1 SNHLY and CDR2 FYNNEI. CDR3 region: CASNPGTRTYEQYF. The CDR3 DNA reads TGTGCCAGCAACCCCGGGACTAGGACCTACGAGCAGTACTTC.

V gene TRBV7-9 combines with J gene TRBJ1-1; 11 positions match TRBD1. In germline, CDR1 is SEHNR, CDR2 FQNEAQ (reference sequence). This CDR3 region has 15 residues. V was clipped by 4 bases and J by 5 bases; unmatched bases: 6. The CDR3 loop is CASSSDRGRWTEAFF. The CDR3 coding sequence is TGTGCCAGCAGCTCGGACAGGGGGCGGTGGACTGAAGCTTTCTTT.

As concerns this clone: The junction departs from the called germline gene at one end, perhaps through a read error. The CDR3 spells CASSPSGLAGVPPVF. The CDR3 DNA is TGTGCCAGCAGCCCCTCCGGACTAGCGGGGGTTCCTCCGGTCTTC. This rearrangement joins TRBV7-2 to TRBJ2-1; 13 bases line up with TRBD2. The V gene's germline CDR1 is SGHTA and CDR2 FQGNSA. The CDR3 has 15 amino acids. Using reference TRBV7-2 and TRBJ2-1 for the parts outside the CDR3, the full variable domain is GAGVSQSPSNKVTEKGKDVELRCDPISGHTALYWYRQSLGQGLEFLIYFQGNSAPDKSGLPSDRFSAERTGGSVSTLTIQRTQQEDSAVYLCASSPSGLAGVPPVFGPGTRLTVL.